The 7 T cell receptor beta chains reported below all come from one sample, sequenced in a study of blood T cell repertoires in COVID-19. TCRdb's copy holds only in-frame clones and misses some; the assay was immunoSEQ multiplex PCR. The profile shows around 120,000 clones, more than 75% of them singletons. The sample comprised peripheral blood. The origin of the receptors is a man aged 45-65 years with active COVID-19.

This clone was picked up a small number of times. The genes are TRBV7-9 and TRBJ1-5, with D possibly matching TRBD1 (6 bases). V was clipped by 3 bases and J by 3 bases, with 18 bases between them. CDR3 length: 17 amino acids. Germline values: CDR1 SEHNR, CDR2 FQNEAQ (reference sequence). The CDR3 reads CASSLETGALYNQPQHF. CDR3 DNA sequence: TGTGCCAGCAGCTTGGAGACAGGCGCCCTATACAATCAGCCCCAGCATTTT.

The V gene is TRBV12-1, the J gene TRBJ1-5; the D call in the table, TRBD1, was not verified against the DNA. TRBV12-1 is deemed a pseudogene. The CDR3 totals 17 residues. The CDR3 DNA is TGTGCCAGCAGCTTCCCAGCGCTAGACAGGGGAAATCAGCCCCAGCATTTT. Translated, it gives CASSFPALDRGNQPQHF.

V and J are TRBV7-8 and TRBJ2-7; 8 bases agree with TRBD2. The CDR3 sequence is 16 residues long. Losses at the gene ends were 5 bases for V and 1 base for J; bases not matched to a gene: 10. The germline gives CDR1 SGHVS, CDR2 FQNEAQ. CDR3 DNA: TGTGCCAGCAGCCTAGAGGTGATAGCGGGGTCCTACGAGCAGTACGTC. Translating gives CASSLEVIAGSYEQYV.

The chain employs TRBV5-5 and TRBJ1-1, with 9 bases aligning to TRBD1. Germline CDR1 is SGHKS and CDR2 is YYEKEE (reference sequence). J lost 4 bases, V lost 0 bases, and 4 bases had no gene match. CDR3 size: 15 residues. The DNA for the CDR3 is TGTGCCAGCAGCTTGGAAAACAGGGGGCTCACTGAAGCTTTCTTT. This gives the protein CASSLENRGLTEAFF.

The genes are TRBV3-1 (or the pseudogene TRBV3-2) and TRBJ1-5; the D is unclear. Trimming left V 1 base short and J 11 bases short, with 9 bases between. The CDR3 extends over 12 amino acids. Germline lookup yields CDR1 LGHDT and CDR2 YNNKEL (reference sequence). CDR3 loop: CASSQGRGAQHF. The CDR3 DNA reads TGTGCCAGCAGCCAAGGGCGCGGGGCCCAGCATTTT.

This clone is a singleton in its sample. CDR3 nucleotide sequence: TGTGCCAGCAGGCGGACAGGCCACGAAGAGAGAGCTTTCTTT. Translated, it gives CASRRTGHEERAFF. The rearrangement uses TRBV6-5 and TRBJ1-1, with 7 bases that match TRBD1. Germline-derived CDR1 and CDR2 are MNHEY and SVGAGI. The V segment lost 6 bases and the J segment 10 bases; nucleotides outside the gene matches: 14. The CDR3 extends over 14 amino acids.

This CDR3 is CASSGQGNYGYTF. As DNA, the CDR3 is TGTGCCAGCAGCGGACAGGGTAACTATGGCTACACCTTC. The rearrangement uses TRBV9 and TRBJ1-2; 7 nucleotides line up with TRBD1. The CDR3 is 13 amino acids. Trimming at V came to 3 bases and at J to 1 base, leaving 0 bases not matched to a gene. CDR1 SGDLS and CDR2 YYNGEE come from the germline V gene.